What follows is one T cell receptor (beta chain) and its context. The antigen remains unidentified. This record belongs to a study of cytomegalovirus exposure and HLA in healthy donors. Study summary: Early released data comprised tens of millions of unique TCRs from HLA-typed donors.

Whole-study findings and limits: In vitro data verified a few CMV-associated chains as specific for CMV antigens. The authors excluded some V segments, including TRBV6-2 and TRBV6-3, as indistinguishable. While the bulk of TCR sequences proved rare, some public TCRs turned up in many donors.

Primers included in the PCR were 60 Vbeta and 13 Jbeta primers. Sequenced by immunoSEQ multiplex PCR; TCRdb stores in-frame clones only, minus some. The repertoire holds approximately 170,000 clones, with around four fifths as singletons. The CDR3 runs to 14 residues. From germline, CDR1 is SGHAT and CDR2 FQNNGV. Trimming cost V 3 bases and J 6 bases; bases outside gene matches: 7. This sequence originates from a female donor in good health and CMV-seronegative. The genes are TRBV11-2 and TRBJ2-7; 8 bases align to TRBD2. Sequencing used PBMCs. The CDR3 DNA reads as TGTGCCAGCAGCTTGGTGCGGGAGGCCAGCGAGCAGTACTTC. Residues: CASSLVREASEQYF.